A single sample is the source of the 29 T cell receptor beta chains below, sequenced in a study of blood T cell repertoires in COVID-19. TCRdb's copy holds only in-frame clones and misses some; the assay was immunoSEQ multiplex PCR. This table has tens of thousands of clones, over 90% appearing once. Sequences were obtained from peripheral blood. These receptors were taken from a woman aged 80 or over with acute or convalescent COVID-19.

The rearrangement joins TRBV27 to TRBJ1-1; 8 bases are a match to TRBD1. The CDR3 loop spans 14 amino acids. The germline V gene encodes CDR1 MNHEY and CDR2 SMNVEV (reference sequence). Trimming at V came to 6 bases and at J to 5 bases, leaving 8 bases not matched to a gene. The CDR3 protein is CASSWQGARTEAFF. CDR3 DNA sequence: TGTGCCAGCAGCTGGCAGGGGGCGAGAACTGAAGCTTTCTTT.

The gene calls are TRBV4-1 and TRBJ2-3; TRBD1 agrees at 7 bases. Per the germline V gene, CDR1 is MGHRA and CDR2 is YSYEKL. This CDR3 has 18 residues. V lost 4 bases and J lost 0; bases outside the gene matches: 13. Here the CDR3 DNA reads TGCGCCAGCAGCCTCACAGGGGTGAGAGGCGGAAGCACAGATACGCAGTATTTT. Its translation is CASSLTGVRGGSTDTQYF.

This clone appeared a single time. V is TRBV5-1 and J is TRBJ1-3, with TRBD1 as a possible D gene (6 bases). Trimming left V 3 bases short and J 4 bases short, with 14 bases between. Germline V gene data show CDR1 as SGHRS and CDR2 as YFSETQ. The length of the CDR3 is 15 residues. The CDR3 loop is CASSSTGSSGNTIYF. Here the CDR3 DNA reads TGCGCCAGCAGCTCGACAGGATCGTCAGGAAACACCATATATTTT.

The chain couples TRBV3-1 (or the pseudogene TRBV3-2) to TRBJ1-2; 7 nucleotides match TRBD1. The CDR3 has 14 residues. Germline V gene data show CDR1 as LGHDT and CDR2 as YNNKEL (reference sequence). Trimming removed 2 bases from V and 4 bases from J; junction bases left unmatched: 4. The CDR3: CASSQQGVPYGYTF. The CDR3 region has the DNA TGTGCCAGCAGCCAACAGGGGGTCCCCTATGGCTACACCTTC.

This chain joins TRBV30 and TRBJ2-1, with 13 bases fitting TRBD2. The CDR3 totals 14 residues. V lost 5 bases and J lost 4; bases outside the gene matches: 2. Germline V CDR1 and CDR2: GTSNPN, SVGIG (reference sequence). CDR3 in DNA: TGTGCCTGGGGGACTAGCGGGATTTACAATGAGCAGTTCTTC. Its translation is CAWGTSGIYNEQFF.

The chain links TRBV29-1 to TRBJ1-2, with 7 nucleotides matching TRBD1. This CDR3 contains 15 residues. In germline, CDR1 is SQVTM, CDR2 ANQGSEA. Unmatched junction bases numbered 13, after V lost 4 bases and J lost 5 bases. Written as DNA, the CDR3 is TGCAGCGTTGCCGACTTTCTAGGGGGCTATTATGGCTACACCTTC. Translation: CSVADFLGGYYGYTF.

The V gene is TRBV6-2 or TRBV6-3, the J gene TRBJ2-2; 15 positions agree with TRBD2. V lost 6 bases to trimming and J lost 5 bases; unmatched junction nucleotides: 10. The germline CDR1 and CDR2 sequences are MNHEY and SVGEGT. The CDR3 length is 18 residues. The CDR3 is CASSQAPGLAGGTGELFF. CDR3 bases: TGTGCCAGCAGCCAAGCACCGGGACTAGCGGGAGGAACCGGGGAGCTGTTTTTT.

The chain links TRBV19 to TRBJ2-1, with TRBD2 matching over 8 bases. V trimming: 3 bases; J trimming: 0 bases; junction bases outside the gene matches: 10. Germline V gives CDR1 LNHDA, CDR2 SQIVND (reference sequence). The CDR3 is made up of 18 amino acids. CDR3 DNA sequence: TGTGCCAGTAGTATGCCCCTCCAGAGCGGGAGCTCCTACAATGAGCAGTTCTTC. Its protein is CASSMPLQSGSSYNEQFF. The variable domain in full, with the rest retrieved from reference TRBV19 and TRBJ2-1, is DGGITQSPKYLFRKEGQNVTLSCEQNLNHDAMYWYRQDPGQGLRLIYYSQIVNDFQKGDIAEGYSVSREKKESFPLTVTSAQKNPTAFYLCASSMPLQSGSSYNEQFFGPGTRLTVL.

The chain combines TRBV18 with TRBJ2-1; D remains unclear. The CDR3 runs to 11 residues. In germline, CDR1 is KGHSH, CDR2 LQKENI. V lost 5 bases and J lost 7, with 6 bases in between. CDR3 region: CASSIKNEQFF. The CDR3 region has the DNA TGTGCCAGCTCAATTAAAAATGAGCAGTTCTTC.

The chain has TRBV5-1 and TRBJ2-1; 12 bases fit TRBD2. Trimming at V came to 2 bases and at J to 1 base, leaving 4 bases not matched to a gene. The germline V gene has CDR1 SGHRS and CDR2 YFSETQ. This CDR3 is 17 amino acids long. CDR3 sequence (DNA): TGCGCCAGCAGCTTCCAGACTAGCGGGAGTTCCTACAATGAGCAGTTCTTC. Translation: CASSFQTSGSSYNEQFF.

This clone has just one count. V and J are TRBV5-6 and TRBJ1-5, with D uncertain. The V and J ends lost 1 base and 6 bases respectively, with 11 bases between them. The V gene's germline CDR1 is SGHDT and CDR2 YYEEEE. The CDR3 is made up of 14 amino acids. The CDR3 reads CASSLYPGRQPQHF. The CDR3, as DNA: TGTGCCAGCAGCTTGTACCCGGGTCGTCAGCCCCAGCATTTT.

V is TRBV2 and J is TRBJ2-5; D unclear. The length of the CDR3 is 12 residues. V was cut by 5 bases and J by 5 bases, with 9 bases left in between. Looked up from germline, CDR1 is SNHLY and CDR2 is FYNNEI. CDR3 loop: CASSQTQETQYF. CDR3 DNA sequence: TGTGCCAGCAGTCAAACCCAGGAGACCCAGTACTTC.

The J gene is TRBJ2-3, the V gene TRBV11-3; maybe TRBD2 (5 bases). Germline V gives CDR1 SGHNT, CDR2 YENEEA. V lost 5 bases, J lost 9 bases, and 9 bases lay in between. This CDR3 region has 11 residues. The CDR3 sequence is CASSRGLTQYF. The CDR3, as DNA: TGTGCCAGCAGCCGGGGTTTGACGCAGTATTTT.

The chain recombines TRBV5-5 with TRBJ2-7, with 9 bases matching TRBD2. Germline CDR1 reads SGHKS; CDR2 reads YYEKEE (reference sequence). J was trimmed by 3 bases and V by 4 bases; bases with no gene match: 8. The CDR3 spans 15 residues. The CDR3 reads CASSGGLAVFYEQYF. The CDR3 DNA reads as TGTGCCAGCAGCGGGGGACTAGCAGTATTCTACGAGCAGTACTTC.

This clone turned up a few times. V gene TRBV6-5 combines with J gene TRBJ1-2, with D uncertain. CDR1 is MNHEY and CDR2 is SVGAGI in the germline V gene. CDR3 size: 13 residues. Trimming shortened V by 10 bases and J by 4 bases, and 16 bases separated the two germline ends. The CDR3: CATAAQAGYGYTF. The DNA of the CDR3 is TGTGCCACGGCGGCTCAGGCGGGCTATGGCTACACCTTC.

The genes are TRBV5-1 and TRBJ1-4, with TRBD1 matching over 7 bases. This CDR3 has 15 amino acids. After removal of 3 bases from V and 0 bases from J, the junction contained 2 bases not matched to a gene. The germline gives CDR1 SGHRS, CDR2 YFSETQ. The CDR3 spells CASSSGQTTNEKLFF. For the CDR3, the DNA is TGCGCCAGCAGCTCGGGACAGACAACTAATGAAAAACTGTTTTTT.

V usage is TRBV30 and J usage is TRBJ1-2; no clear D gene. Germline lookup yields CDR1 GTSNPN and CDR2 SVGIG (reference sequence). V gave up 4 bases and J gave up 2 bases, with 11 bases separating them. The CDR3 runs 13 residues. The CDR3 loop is CAWTLGRNYGYTF. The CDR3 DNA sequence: TGTGCCTGGACGTTAGGCAGGAACTATGGCTACACCTTC.

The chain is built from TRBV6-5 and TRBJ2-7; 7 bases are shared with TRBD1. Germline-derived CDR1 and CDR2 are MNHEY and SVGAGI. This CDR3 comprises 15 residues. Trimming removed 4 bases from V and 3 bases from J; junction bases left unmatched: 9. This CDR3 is CASSSSGAGGYEQYF. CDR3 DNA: TGTGCCAGCAGTTCGTCCGGGGCAGGGGGCTACGAGCAGTACTTC.

The CDR3 reads CASSRDRAYTGELFF. CDR3 DNA: TGTGCCAGCAGCAGAGACAGGGCCTACACCGGGGAGCTGTTTTTT. The chain recombines TRBV7-2 with TRBJ2-2; 7 nucleotides align to TRBD1. The CDR3 runs to 15 residues. J lost 3 bases, V lost 5 bases, and 6 bases had no gene match. Germline-derived CDR1 and CDR2 are SGHTA and FQGNSA.

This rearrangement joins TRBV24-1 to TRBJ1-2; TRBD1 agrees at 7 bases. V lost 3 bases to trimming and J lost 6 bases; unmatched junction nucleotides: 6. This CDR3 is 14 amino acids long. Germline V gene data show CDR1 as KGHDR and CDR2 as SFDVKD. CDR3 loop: CATSDMTGYNGYTF. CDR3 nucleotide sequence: TGTGCCACCAGTGATATGACAGGGTATAATGGCTACACCTTC.

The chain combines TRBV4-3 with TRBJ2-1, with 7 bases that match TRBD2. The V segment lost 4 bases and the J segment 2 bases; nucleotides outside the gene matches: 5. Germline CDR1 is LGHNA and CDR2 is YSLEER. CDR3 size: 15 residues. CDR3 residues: CASSPYGTTYNEQFF. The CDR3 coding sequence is TGCGCCAGCAGCCCATACGGGACTACCTACAATGAGCAGTTCTTC.

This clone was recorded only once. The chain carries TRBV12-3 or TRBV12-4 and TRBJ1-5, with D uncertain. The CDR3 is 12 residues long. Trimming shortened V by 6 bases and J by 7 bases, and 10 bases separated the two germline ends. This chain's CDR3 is CASRVTGQPQHF. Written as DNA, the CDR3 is TGTGCCAGCAGAGTCACGGGGCAGCCCCAGCATTTT.

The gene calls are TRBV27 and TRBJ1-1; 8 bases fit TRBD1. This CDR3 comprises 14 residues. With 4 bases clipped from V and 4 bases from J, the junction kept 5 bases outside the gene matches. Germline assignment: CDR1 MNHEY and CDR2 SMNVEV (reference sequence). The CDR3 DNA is TGTGCCAGCAGTTCCCAGGGGGCCAGCACTGAAGCTTTCTTT. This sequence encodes CASSSQGASTEAFF.

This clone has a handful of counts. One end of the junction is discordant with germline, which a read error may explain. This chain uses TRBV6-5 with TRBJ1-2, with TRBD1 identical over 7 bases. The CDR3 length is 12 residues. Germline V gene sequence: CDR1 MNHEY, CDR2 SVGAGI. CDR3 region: CASSYYTGVLLF. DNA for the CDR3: TGTGCCAGCAGTTACTACACAGGGGTTTTATTATTC.

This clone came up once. CDR3 nucleotide sequence: TGTGCCAGCAGCCGCCGATCGGGGGACGAGCAGTACTTC. This codes for CASSRRSGDEQYF. The chain links TRBV12-3 or TRBV12-4 to TRBJ2-7; maybe TRBD2 (6 bases). CDR3 length: 13 amino acids. The V end was cut by 6 bases, the J end by 5 bases, with 14 bases between.

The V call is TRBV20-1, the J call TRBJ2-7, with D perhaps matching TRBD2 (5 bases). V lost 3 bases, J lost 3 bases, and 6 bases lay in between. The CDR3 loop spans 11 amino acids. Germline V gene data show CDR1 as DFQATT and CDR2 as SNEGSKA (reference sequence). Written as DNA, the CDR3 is TGCAGTGCTAGCGGGAACTACGAGCAGTACTTC. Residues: CSASGNYEQYF.

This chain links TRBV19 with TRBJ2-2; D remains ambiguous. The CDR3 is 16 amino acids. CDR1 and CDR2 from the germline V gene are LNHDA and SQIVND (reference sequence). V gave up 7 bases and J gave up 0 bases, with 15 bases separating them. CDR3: CASTKRAPPNTGELFF. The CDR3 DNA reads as TGTGCCAGTACCAAGAGAGCGCCTCCGAACACCGGGGAGCTGTTTTTT.

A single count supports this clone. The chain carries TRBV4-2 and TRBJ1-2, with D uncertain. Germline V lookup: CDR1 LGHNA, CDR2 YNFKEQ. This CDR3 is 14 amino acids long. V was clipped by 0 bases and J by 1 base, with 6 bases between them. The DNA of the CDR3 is TGTGCCAGCAGCCAAGATCAGAATAACTATGGCTACACCTTC. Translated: CASSQDQNNYGYTF.

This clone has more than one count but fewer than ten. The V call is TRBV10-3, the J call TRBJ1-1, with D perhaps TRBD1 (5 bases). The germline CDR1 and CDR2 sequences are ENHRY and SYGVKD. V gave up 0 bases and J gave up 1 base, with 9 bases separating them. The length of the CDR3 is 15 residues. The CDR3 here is CAISESDGGNTEAFF. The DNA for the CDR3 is TGTGCCATCAGTGAGTCCGACGGGGGGAACACTGAAGCTTTCTTT.